The 22 T cell receptor beta chains in this list originate from one sample, sequenced in a study of T-cell memory formation after mild COVID-19. TCRdb independently ran MiXCR on the 5' RACE reads; one entry per CDR3 protein. The table has some 440,000 distinct CDR3 sequences, approximately 25% seen once. The sample taken for sequencing was PBMCs or a T cell subset sorted from them (not recorded which). Receptor source: an adult woman who had mild COVID-19 (a few samples of this study predate the infection). Cell type and time point are not known.

This clonotype was seen a handful of times. The chain is built from TRBV5-1 and TRBJ2-3; the match to TRBD2 covers 10 bases. The CDR3 loop spans 17 amino acids. The ends lost 0 bases at V and 5 bases at J; junction bases unmatched: 9. CDR1 is SGHRS, CDR2 YFSETQ, per germline. The CDR3, as DNA: TGCGCCAGCAGCTTGGGCCAGCGGGAGGGCCTAGGAGATACGCAGTATTTT. Protein: CASSLGQREGLGDTQYF. Supplemented by reference TRBV5-1 and TRBJ2-3, the full variable domain reads KAGVTQTPRYLIKTRGQQVTLSCSPISGHRSVSWYQQTPGQGLQFLFEYFSETQRNKGNFPGRFSGRQFSNSRSEMNVSTLELGDSALYLCASSLGQREGLGDTQYFGPGTRLTVL.

This sequence joins TRBV3-1 and TRBJ1-2; 12 bases match TRBD1. V lost 4 bases, J lost 5 bases, and 8 bases stayed unmatched. The CDR3 extends over 16 amino acids. Germline-derived CDR1 and CDR2 are LGHDT and YNNKEL (reference sequence). The CDR3 region is CASSLGGQGALYGYTF. CDR3 DNA: TGTGCCAGCAGCCTCGGGGGACAGGGGGCATTATATGGCTACACCTTC. The full variable domain, in which reference TRBV3-1 and TRBJ1-2 provide the parts outside the CDR3, is DTAVSQTPKYLVTQMGNDKSIKCEQNLGHDTMYWYKQDSKKFLKIMFSYNNKELIINETVPNRFSPKSPDKAHLNLHINSLELGDSAVYFCASSLGGQGALYGYTFGSGTRLTVV.

The J gene is TRBJ2-5, the V gene TRBV5-1; tentatively, D is TRBD2 (5 bases). Per germline, CDR1 SGHRS and CDR2 YFSETQ. The length of the CDR3 is 14 residues. V lost 0 bases and J lost 1, with 7 bases in between. DNA for the CDR3: TGCGCCAGCAGCTTGGTCGGGATCCAAGAGACCCAGTACTTC. Amino acids: CASSLVGIQETQYF.

This clonotype has more than one count but fewer than ten. This rearrangement joins TRBV29-1 to TRBJ2-2, with 11 nucleotides matching TRBD1. The CDR3 contains 18 residues. CDR1 is SQVTM, CDR2 ANQGSEA, per germline. V dropped 3 bases and J dropped 4; count of bases not matched to a gene: 13. The CDR3 region has the DNA TGCAGCGTTGATATGTGGGGGACAGGGGGATTTAGCACCGGGGAGCTGTTTTTT. The encoded protein is CSVDMWGTGGFSTGELFF.

This clonotype has a handful of counts. The V and J genes are TRBV6-5 and TRBJ2-1; weak D call: TRBD1 (5 bases). CDR1 is MNHEY, CDR2 SVGAGI, per germline. V lost 4 bases, J lost 3 bases, and 16 bases lay in between. The CDR3 is 16 amino acids. The CDR3: CASSLLSTDNYNEQFF. The DNA of the CDR3 is TGTGCCAGCAGTTTGCTTTCGACAGACAACTACAATGAGCAGTTCTTC.

The rearrangement uses TRBV5-4 and TRBJ1-1; D unclear. The CDR3 loop spans 15 amino acids. Germline V CDR1 and CDR2: SGHNT, YYREEE (reference sequence). V was pared by 4 bases and J by 1 base, with 14 bases between. The chain's CDR3 is CASSPRDTGNTEAFF. The CDR3 nucleotides read TGTGCCAGCAGCCCACGGGATACCGGGAACACTGAAGCTTTCTTT. Variable domain in full (rest from reference TRBV5-4 and TRBJ1-1): ETGVTQSPTHLIKTRGQQVTLRCSSQSGHNTVSWYQQALGQGPQFIFQYYREEENGRGNFPPRFSGLQFPNYSSELNVNALELDDSALYLCASSPRDTGNTEAFFGQGTRLTVV.

This clonotype was seen only a few times. This chain connects TRBV7-3 to TRBJ2-3; 8 bases line up with TRBD2. V lost 2 bases, J lost 1 base, and 8 bases stayed unmatched. The CDR3 is made up of 17 amino acids. Germline CDR1 SGHTA, CDR2 FQGTGA. CDR3 residues: CASSLYLGTSGTDTQYF. The CDR3 DNA follows: TGTGCCAGCAGCTTATATCTCGGGACTAGTGGCACAGATACGCAGTATTTT.

Ten or more counts support this clonotype. J is TRBJ2-1 and V is TRBV7-2; TRBD1 aligns across 11 bases. This CDR3 region has 14 residues. The V segment lost 6 bases and the J segment 10 bases; nucleotides outside the gene matches: 8. CDR1 and CDR2 (germline): SGHTA, FQGNSA. CDR3 nucleotide sequence: TGTGCCAGCAGGTTGGGACAGGGGGTTGGGGAGCAGTTCTTC. It yields the protein CASRLGQGVGEQFF.

The chain couples TRBV29-1 to TRBJ2-3, with 12 bases lining up with TRBD2. The CDR3 spans 15 residues. V trimming: 4 bases; J trimming: 6 bases; junction bases outside the gene matches: 8. Germline CDR1 and CDR2: SQVTM and ANQGSEA. In nucleotides, the CDR3 is TGCAGCGTTGCCAGACTAGCGGGAGTGGGGGATACGCAGTATTTT. This encodes CSVARLAGVGDTQYF.

The V call is TRBV9, the J call TRBJ2-3, with D possibly matching TRBD1 (6 bases). Trimming shortened V by 0 bases and J by 0 bases, and 11 bases separated the two germline ends. Germline V lookup: CDR1 SGDLS, CDR2 YYNGEE. This CDR3 region has 16 residues. The CDR3 loop is CASSVGRGRSTDTQYF. In nucleotides, the CDR3 is TGTGCCAGCAGCGTAGGCAGGGGAAGGAGCACAGATACGCAGTATTTT.

The chain combines TRBV12-3 or TRBV12-4 with TRBJ2-1; tentative D call: TRBD2 (6 bases). The CDR3 consists of 15 residues. V was cut by 3 bases and J by 5 bases, with 14 bases left in between. The CDR3 nucleotides read TGTGCCAGCAGTTTTATAACGGCGGGAAACAATGAGCAGTTCTTC. It codes for CASSFITAGNNEQFF.

The chain employs TRBV30 and TRBJ1-2; D is unclear. The V end was cut by 3 bases, the J end by 0 bases, with 8 bases between. CDR3 length: 13 amino acids. CDR1 and CDR2 (germline): GTSNPN, SVGIG (reference sequence). Here the CDR3 reads CAWRRQANYGYTF. The CDR3 DNA reads as TGTGCCTGGAGGCGGCAGGCTAACTATGGCTACACCTTC.

This clonotype was counted only a few times. A much larger clonotype is one base distant, so this may be a read error. The rearrangement joins TRBV7-2 to TRBJ2-2; TRBD1 might be the D (6 bases). The CDR3 spans 13 residues. The V gene's germline CDR1 is SGHTA and CDR2 FQGNSA. V dropped 5 bases and J dropped 6 bases, with 10 bases sitting between them. The CDR3 bases are TGTGCCAGCAGCCCGACAGGCCCCGGGGAGCTGTTTTTT. Its translation is CASSPTGPGELFF.

This clonotype was counted a few times. The rearrangement joins TRBV5-4 to TRBJ1-2, with no clear D. Germline V lookup: CDR1 SGHNT, CDR2 YYREEE (reference sequence). Trimming pared 1 base from V and 2 bases from J, leaving 9 bases between. CDR3 size: 14 residues. The CDR3 sequence is CASSLSTENYGYTF. CDR3 nucleotide sequence: TGTGCCAGCAGCTTGAGCACGGAGAACTATGGCTACACCTTC.

A few counts support this clonotype. The chain employs TRBV5-1 and TRBJ2-7; 9 bases agree with TRBD1. Losses at the gene ends were 0 bases for V and 6 bases for J; bases not matched to a gene: 4. This CDR3 has 14 amino acids. Germline V gene data show CDR1 as SGHRS and CDR2 as YFSETQ. The CDR3 here is CASSLVGTGPEQYF. The DNA of the CDR3 is TGCGCCAGCAGCTTGGTCGGGACAGGGCCCGAGCAGTACTTC.

This clonotype was detected only a few times. The chain uses TRBV5-6 and TRBJ1-2; D uncertain. This CDR3 is built from 13 residues. Germline CDR1 is SGHDT and CDR2 is YYEEEE. V dropped 5 bases and J dropped 2 bases, with 10 bases sitting between them. The CDR3 sequence: CASSTDGNYGYTF. CDR3 DNA sequence: TGTGCCAGCAGTACGGACGGAAACTATGGCTACACCTTC.

The chain uses TRBV5-1 and TRBJ2-2; D is undetermined. Germline-derived CDR1 and CDR2 are SGHRS and YFSETQ. The CDR3 length is 14 residues. Trimming took off 1 base at V and 4 bases at J, with 8 bases between the two ends. As DNA, the CDR3 is TGCGCCAGCAGCTTGACCCAGCCCACCGGGGAGCTGTTTTTT. It yields the protein CASSLTQPTGELFF.

The table lists this clonotype with a few counts. In DNA form, the CDR3 reads TGTGCCAGCAGCCGGACTGACAGGGATGTTAACAATGAGCAGTTCTTC. This sequence encodes CASSRTDRDVNNEQFF. The chain uses TRBV7-3 and TRBJ2-1; 7 bases are a match to TRBD1. Per germline, CDR1 SGHTA and CDR2 FQGTGA. The CDR3 spans 16 residues. Unmatched junction bases numbered 12, after V lost 5 bases and J lost 5 bases.

The chain uses TRBV25-1 and TRBJ2-1, with 8 bases identical to TRBD2. V trimming: 5 bases; J trimming: 9 bases; junction bases outside the gene matches: 15. In germline, CDR1 is MGHDK, CDR2 SYGVNS. The CDR3 consists of 16 residues. The CDR3 DNA reads as TGTGCCAGCAGTACCCCAGGGACTAGTGGGTCGGGTGAGCAGTTCTTC. Translated: CASSTPGTSGSGEQFF.

This clonotype was seen more than once but under ten times. This chain links TRBV7-8 with TRBJ2-1, with 8 bases that match TRBD2. Trimming at V came to 7 bases and at J to 2 bases, leaving 10 bases not matched to a gene. Germline V gene sequence: CDR1 SGHVS, CDR2 FQNEAQ. CDR3 length: 16 amino acids. The CDR3 nucleotides are TGTGCCAGCACCCCCAGCGGCGGGGGGCCCTACAATGAGCAGTTCTTC. It is translated as CASTPSGGGPYNEQFF.

The chain combines TRBV7-3 with TRBJ2-1; D is possibly TRBD1 (5 bases). CDR3 length equals 14 residues. Germline-derived CDR1 and CDR2 are SGHTA and FQGTGA. Deletions cut 1 base from V and 2 bases from J, with 6 bases between. The CDR3, as DNA: TGTGCCAGCAGCTTAAAGGGGCCCTACAATGAGCAGTTCTTC. It specifies CASSLKGPYNEQFF. The variable domain in full, with the rest retrieved from reference TRBV7-3 and TRBJ2-1, is GAGVSQTPSNKVTEKGKYVELRCDPISGHTALYWYRQSLGQGPEFLIYFQGTGAADDSGLPNDRFFAVRPEGSVSTLKIQRTERGDSAVYLCASSLKGPYNEQFFGPGTRLTVL.

This clonotype occurred a few times. The chain is built from TRBV4-1 and TRBJ2-7; D call uncertain. V was pared by 0 bases and J by 0 bases, with 9 bases between. The CDR3 is 15 residues long. In germline, CDR1 is MGHRA, CDR2 YSYEKL. The CDR3 reads CASSQEGFNSYEQYF. In DNA form, the CDR3 reads TGCGCCAGCAGCCAAGAGGGGTTCAACTCCTACGAGCAGTACTTC.